This T cell receptor beta chain appears in the sequencing data of a study of cytomegalovirus exposure and HLA in healthy donors. About the research overall: HLA-typed donors contributed 80 million or so unique TCRs, which were held in an early data release. Whole-study findings and limits: Later analysis associated a missense DCLRE1C variant with TCR beta V- and J-gene trimming. Sequencing depth across donors, presence/absence analyses assumed, was roughly uniform. About 87% or about 30% of the time was how often most TCR beta V segments were productive, according to an earlier analysis.

V lost 2 bases and J lost 6, with 12 bases in between. Looked up from germline, CDR1 is SGDLS and CDR2 is YYNGEE. The CDR3 is 13 amino acids. Use of 60 Vbeta and 13 Jbeta primers characterized the PCR. Data came from immunoSEQ multiplex PCR; TCRdb stores just in-frame clones and leaves some out. The table includes tens of thousands of clones, around three quarters detected once. Comments on this clone: Its target is not known.

The rearrangement joins TRBV9 to TRBJ2-7; D may be TRBD2 (6 bases). The sequencing input was PBMCs. The sequence was obtained from a woman aged 40 to 50 in good health and CMV-seropositive. CDR3 loop: CASSVGLEGEQYF. DNA of the CDR3: TGTGCCAGCAGCGTGGGACTGGAAGGCGAGCAGTACTTC.